These T cell receptor beta chains were read from a single sample in a study of blood T cell repertoires in COVID-19. TCRdb's copy holds only in-frame clones and misses some; the assay was immunoSEQ multiplex PCR. The top ten hold approximately 1.9% of the sample, which has roughly 260,000 clones, 75% to 90% seen once. The sample taken for sequencing was PBMCs or T cells enriched from blood (not recorded which). The receptor set was obtained from a woman in her forties or fifties who had recovered from COVID-19. The CDR3 runs from the conserved cysteine through the conserved F or W. The D gene is left open where the match is weak. Some rows have no size entry. The others give once, few or many, or a class for an expanded clone.

>TRBD1|TRBJ1-1|TRBV7-9|-|15
CASSLYTGGGTEAFF
TGTGCCAGCAGCTTATACACAGGGGGCGGTACTGAAGCTTTCTTT
>-|TRBJ2-1|TRBV6-5|few|14
CASRPGISYNEQFF
TGTGCCAGCAGGCCGGGAATCTCCTACAATGAGCAGTTCTTC
>TRBD2|TRBJ2-3|TRBV28|-|15
CASSFRTSVADTQYF
TGTGCCAGCAGTTTCCGGACTAGCGTTGCAGATACGCAGTATTTT
>TRBD2|TRBJ2-3|TRBV7-6|-|19
CASSLVGVAGGSSTDTQYF
TGTGCCAGCAGCTTAGTTGGTGTAGCGGGAGGATCTAGCACAGATACGCAGTATTTT
>TRBD2|TRBJ2-1|TRBV5-1|-|15
CASSLGAGGFNEQFF
TGCGCCAGCAGCCTGGGGGCGGGAGGTTTCAATGAGCAGTTCTTC
>-|TRBJ1-1|TRBV5-1|-|15
CASSLAAGGGAEAFF
TGCGCCAGCAGCTTGGCGGCAGGCGGGGGCGCTGAAGCTTTCTTT
>-|TRBJ2-2|TRBV14|-|15
CASSHPTGWTGELFF
TGTGCCAGCAGCCACCCGACAGGTTGGACCGGGGAGCTGTTTTTT
>-|TRBJ2-2|TRBV5-1|-|12
CASSLPVGELFF
TGCGCCAGCAGCTTGCCCGTCGGGGAGCTGTTTTTT
>-|TRBJ1-5|TRBV6-5|-|13
CAILGQVGQPQHF
TGTGCCATCTTGGGGCAGGTTGGACAGCCCCAGCATTTT
>-|TRBJ1-1|TRBV6-5|once|15
CASSTVLRLNTEAFF
TGTGCCAGCAGTACCGTCCTACGATTGAACACTGAAGCTTTCTTT
>TRBD1|TRBJ2-7|TRBV2|-|14
CASSEQGAYYEQYF
TGTGCCAGCAGTGAACAGGGGGCTTACTACGAGCAGTACTTC
>TRBD2|TRBJ2-1|TRBV7-6|-|18
CASSQQRDSLSSYNEQFF
TGTGCCAGCAGCCAACAGCGGGACTCCTTATCCTCCTACAATGAGCAGTTCTTC
>-|TRBJ2-7|TRBV27|-|15
CASSIKHRVAYEQYF
TGTGCCAGCAGTATAAAGCACAGGGTAGCCTACGAGCAGTACTTC
>TRBD1|TRBJ1-1|TRBV6-5|-|14
CASSPRQGQGSSFF
TGTGCCAGCAGTCCCCGTCAGGGACAGGGCAGTTCTTTCTTT
>TRBD1|TRBJ1-5|TRBV18|-|15
CASSPGTGGDQPQHF
TGTGCCAGCTCACCAGGGACAGGGGGGGATCAGCCCCAGCATTTT
>TRBD2|TRBJ2-3|TRBV7-9|-|16
CASSPGLAGRVDTQYF
TGTGCCAGCAGCCCAGGACTAGCGGGAAGGGTAGATACGCAGTATTTT
>-|TRBJ2-7|TRBV21-1|-|15
CASRYHCGSSYEQYF
-
>-|TRBJ2-4|TRBV4-1|-|15
CASSQEGRSGNIQYF
TGCGCCAGCAGCCAAGAAGGGAGGTCGGGGAACATTCAGTACTTC
>TRBD2|TRBJ2-1|TRBV5-8|once|19
CASSSVTRALAGGPNEQFF
TGTGCCAGCAGCTCCGTTACCCGTGCACTAGCGGGAGGGCCGAATGAGCAGTTCTTC
>-|TRBJ2-1|TRBV2|-|15
CASSVGAGSYNEQFF
TGTGCCAGCAGTGTTGGGGCAGGCTCGTACAATGAGCAGTTCTTC
>TRBD2|TRBJ2-7|TRBV3-1/TRBV3-2|once|14
CASSPLAGGGEQYF
TGTGCCAGCAGCCCCTTAGCGGGAGGGGGCGAGCAGTACTTC
>-|TRBJ2-1|TRBV14|once|16
CASSQDETDSYNEQFF
TGTGCCAGCAGCCAAGACGAGACTGACTCCTACAATGAGCAGTTCTTC
>TRBD2|TRBJ2-7|TRBV10-1|few|17
CASSAGTSGRAGYEQYF
TGCGCCAGCAGCGCCGGGACTAGCGGGAGGGCCGGCTACGAGCAGTACTTC
>-|TRBJ1-6|TRBV7-8|-|17
CASSPLRGTKNNSPLHF
TGTGCCAGCAGCCCCCTTAGGGGGACAAAAAATAATTCACCCCTCCACTTT
>TRBD1|TRBJ1-1|TRBV28|-|14
CASSFRTGAAEAFF
TGTGCCAGCAGTTTTAGGACAGGGGCGGCTGAAGCTTTCTTT
>-|TRBJ1-3|TRBV19|-|16
CASSMGRGFAGNTIYF
TGTGCCAGTAGTATGGGCCGGGGTTTCGCTGGAAACACCATATATTTT
>TRBD1|TRBJ2-7|TRBV25-1|few|14
CASSVWTGSIEQYF
TGTGCCAGCAGTGTCTGGACAGGGTCCATCGAGCAGTACTTC
>-|TRBJ2-7|TRBV12-3/TRBV12-4|-|12
CASSLGHHEQYF
TGTGCCAGCAGTTTGGGACACCACGAGCAGTACTTC
>-|TRBJ2-7|TRBV7-8|-|13
CASSLAARVEQYF
TGTGCCAGCAGCTTAGCGGCCAGGGTGGAGCAGTACTTC
>TRBD1|TRBJ1-2|TRBV30|-|14
CAWASQTGGDGYTF
TGTGCCTGGGCTAGCCAAACAGGGGGCGATGGCTACACCTTC
>TRBD1|TRBJ1-1|TRBV2|few|15
CASKKTGGKDTEAFF
TGTGCCAGCAAGAAAACAGGGGGCAAGGACACTGAAGCTTTCTTT
>TRBD1|TRBJ2-7|TRBV11-2|-|14
CASSLRTGADEQYF
TGTGCCAGCAGCTTGCGGACAGGGGCAGACGAGCAGTACTTC
>-|TRBJ2-1|TRBV5-1|-|16
CASSLGPRQVEDEQFF
TGCGCCAGCAGCTTGGGACCCCGACAGGTTGAAGATGAGCAGTTCTTC
>-|TRBJ2-5|TRBV7-8|-|13
CASSLGQWETQYF
TGTGCCAGCAGCTTAGGGCAGTGGGAGACCCAGTACTTC
>TRBD1|TRBJ1-6|TRBV27|-|14
CASSSRTGHSPLHF
TGTGCCAGCAGTTCCCGGACAGGGCACTCACCCCTCCACTTT
>-|TRBJ2-5|TRBV2|-|13
CASSEGPDRTRDF
TGTGCCAGCAGTGAAGGACCCGACAGGACCCGGGACTTC
>-|TRBJ2-4|TRBV7-9|-|14
CASSFDTAKNIQYF
TGTGCCAGCAGCTTTGACACAGCCAAAAACATTCAGTACTTC
>-|TRBJ1-4|TRBV5-4|-|12
CASSLPREKLFF
TGTGCCAGCAGCTTGCCGCGTGAAAAACTGTTTTTT
>-|TRBJ1-5|TRBV28|once|15
CASSLGQNSNQPQHF
TGTGCCAGCAGTTTGGGGCAAAATAGCAATCAGCCCCAGCATTTT
>-|TRBJ1-4|TRBV27|-|17
CASSPDSKLTTNEKLFF
TGTGCCAGCAGCCCCGACAGCAAACTGACAACTAATGAAAAACTGTTTTTT
>-|TRBJ1-2|TRBV5-1|-|14
CASSLGSLERGYTF
TGCGCCAGCAGCTTGGGATCCCTCGAGCGGGGCTACACCTTC
>-|TRBJ2-7|TRBV29-1|-|13
CSVVLQGAYEQYF
TGCAGCGTTGTCCTACAGGGAGCCTACGAGCAGTACTTC
>-|TRBJ2-4|TRBV20-1|-|15
CSASGLVLVKNIQYF
TGCAGTGCTAGTGGCCTAGTACTAGTCAAAAACATTCAGTACTTC
>-|TRBJ2-5|TRBV28|-|12
CASSLWRETQYF
TGTGCCAGCAGTTTATGGCGGGAGACCCAGTACTTC
>TRBD1|TRBJ1-6|TRBV25-1|-|17
CASSDPGQGFYNSPLHF
TGTGCCAGCAGTGACCCTGGACAGGGATTTTATAATTCACCCCTCCACTTT
>-|TRBJ2-7|TRBV7-9|few|12
CASSPGPREQYF
TGTGCCAGCAGCCCAGGGCCGCGCGAGCAGTACTTC
>-|TRBJ1-5|TRBV5-5|-|16
CASSLDAFGSNQPQHF
TGTGCCAGCAGCTTGGATGCCTTCGGGAGCAATCAGCCCCAGCATTTT
>-|TRBJ1-2|TRBV3-1/TRBV3-2|-|16
CASSQVYGEANYGYTF
TGTGCCAGCAGCCAAGTATACGGGGAAGCTAACTATGGCTACACCTTC
>TRBD1|TRBJ1-5|TRBV6-5|-|13
CASSYVRGQPQHF
TGTGCCAGCAGTTACGTCAGGGGGCAGCCCCAGCATTTT
>-|TRBJ1-1|TRBV10-3|-|13
CAISGGGNTEAFF
TGTGCCATCAGTGGAGGGGGGAACACTGAAGCTTTCTTT
>-|TRBJ1-1|TRBV6-5|-|12
CASSYLRDEAFF
TGTGCCAGCAGTTATTTGAGGGATGAAGCTTTCTTT
>TRBD1|TRBJ2-7|TRBV5-1|-|14
CASSTGQGDREQYF
TGCGCCAGCAGCACAGGACAGGGAGATAGGGAGCAGTACTTC
>TRBD1|TRBJ2-3|TRBV3-1/TRBV3-2|-|14
CASSLDRGIDTQYF
TGTGCCAGCAGCCTCGACAGGGGTATAGATACGCAGTATTTT
>-|TRBJ1-6|TRBV27|-|16
CASSLMSGGFNSPLHF
TGTGCCAGCAGTTTGATGTCAGGAGGCTTTAATTCACCCCTCCACTTT
>-|TRBJ1-1|TRBV5-1|-|16
CASSFYPEGQNTEAFF
TGCGCCAGCAGCTTTTACCCCGAGGGCCAAAACACTGAAGCTTTCTTT
>-|TRBJ2-1|TRBV13|-|15
CASSLRTTLNNEQFF
TGTGCCAGCAGCTTACGGACTACACTAAACAATGAGCAGTTCTTC
>-|TRBJ2-7|TRBV21-1|-|15
CASSRTRGTSYEQYF
TGTGCCAGCAGCCGGACGCGGGGCACCTCCTACGAGCAGTACTTC
>TRBD1|TRBJ1-1|TRBV19|-|16
CASSPRTGGLNTEAFF
TGTGCCAGTAGTCCCCGGACAGGGGGCTTGAACACTGAAGCTTTCTTT
>TRBD1|TRBJ1-1|TRBV10-3|once|14
CAIRAGQGNTEAFF
TGTGCCATCAGAGCAGGACAGGGGAACACTGAAGCTTTCTTT
>-|TRBJ2-1|TRBV10-3|-|15
CAISGSSSSYNEQFF
TGTGCCATCAGTGGCTCCAGTTCCTCCTACAATGAGCAGTTCTTC